These 13 T cell receptor beta chains were all obtained from the same sample, sequenced in a study of blood T cell repertoires in COVID-19. Some clones are missing from TCRdb's copy, which holds only in-frame ones; the method was immunoSEQ multiplex PCR. There are 200,000 to 300,000 clones in the sample; about 83% occur only once, and 4% lies in the top ten. The specimen was peripheral blood. Every receptor here comes from a man aged 50-59 years with acute or convalescent COVID-19.

This clone was found a few times. The chain is built from TRBV3-1 (or the pseudogene TRBV3-2) and TRBJ1-4; TRBD1 agrees at 7 bases. This CDR3 is built from 14 residues. The germline V gene has CDR1 LGHDT and CDR2 YNNKEL (reference sequence). Unmatched junction bases numbered 9, after V lost 6 bases and J lost 8 bases. CDR3: CASRPTGEHEKLFF. The CDR3 DNA reads as TGTGCCAGCAGACCTACAGGGGAACACGAAAAACTGTTTTTT.

This clone was counted a single time. The chain combines TRBV5-1 with TRBJ2-7, with 11 bases fitting TRBD2. The ends lost 4 bases at V and 0 bases at J; junction bases unmatched: 9. Looked up from germline, CDR1 is SGHRS and CDR2 is YFSETQ. CDR3 length equals 17 residues. The CDR3 protein is CASSRGTSGGSSYEQYF. CDR3 sequence (DNA): TGCGCCAGCAGCCGGGGGACTAGCGGAGGGAGCTCCTACGAGCAGTACTTC.

V gene TRBV18 combines with J gene TRBJ1-1; no clear D. Deletions cut 0 bases from V and 5 bases from J, with 7 bases between. In germline, CDR1 is KGHSH, CDR2 LQKENI. The CDR3 has 13 amino acids. The chain's CDR3 is CASSPPAGTEAFF. CDR3 bases: TGTGCCAGCTCACCACCGGCGGGGACTGAAGCTTTCTTT.

The chain combines TRBV11-2 with TRBJ2-7, with 8 bases fitting TRBD2. This CDR3 has 19 residues. Germline V gives CDR1 SGHAT, CDR2 FQNNGV. The trim removed 4 bases at V and 0 bases at J, leaving 17 bases unmatched. CDR3 protein: CASSSLERGSGSSSYEQYF. As DNA, the CDR3 is TGTGCCAGCAGCTCCCTTGAGCGGGGAAGCGGGAGCTCCTCCTACGAGCAGTACTTC.

V gene TRBV27 combines with J gene TRBJ2-7; tentative D call: TRBD1 (5 bases). CDR3 length: 13 residues. V was trimmed by 2 bases and J by 3 bases, leaving 8 bases between them. Germline lookup yields CDR1 MNHEY and CDR2 SMNVEV (reference sequence). The CDR3 DNA follows: TGTGCCAGCAGTTTACGGCAGGGCTACGAGCAGTACTTC. This codes for CASSLRQGYEQYF.

The V and J genes are TRBV12-3 or TRBV12-4 and TRBJ1-1; D is possibly TRBD1 (6 bases). Trimming pared 7 bases from V and 4 bases from J, leaving 13 bases between. The CDR3 consists of 13 residues. The CDR3 sequence is CASINTGFTEAFF. The DNA of the CDR3 is TGTGCCAGCATCAATACAGGGTTCACTGAAGCTTTCTTT.

This rearrangement joins TRBV7-3 to TRBJ1-1; 8 bases agree with TRBD1. This CDR3 comprises 15 residues. Germline V CDR1 and CDR2: SGHTA, FQGTGA. J was trimmed by 2 bases and V by 5 bases; bases with no gene match: 7. For the CDR3, the DNA is TGTGCCAGCAGCCCCCTCGGGACAGGAAACACTGAAGCTTTCTTT. Encoded protein: CASSPLGTGNTEAFF.

The chain carries TRBV5-8 and TRBJ1-2; TRBD1 might be the D (5 bases). The V end was cut by 2 bases, the J end by 6 bases, with 8 bases between. This CDR3 is 12 amino acids long. Germline V gene data show CDR1 as SGHTS and CDR2 as YDEGEE. In nucleotides, the CDR3 is TGTGCCAGCAGCTTTCAAGGGGATGGCTACACCTTC. It specifies CASSFQGDGYTF.

J is TRBJ1-4 and V is TRBV12-3 or TRBV12-4; D perhaps matches TRBD1 (5 bases). The CDR3 has 13 amino acids. V lost 5 bases, J lost 8 bases, and 12 bases lay in between. In DNA, the CDR3 is TGTGCCAGCAGTCCAGGGCTAAGGGAAAAACTGTTTTTT. Protein sequence: CASSPGLREKLFF.

CDR3 loop: CASSSLMTSGRFGGELFF. CDR3 coding DNA: TGTGCCAGCAGCTCACTCATGACTAGCGGGAGGTTTGGCGGGGAGCTGTTTTTT. The J gene is TRBJ2-2, the V gene TRBV5-6; TRBD2 matches at 13 bases. V trimming: 3 bases; J trimming: 7 bases; junction bases outside the gene matches: 12. Per the germline V gene, CDR1 is SGHDT and CDR2 is YYEEEE. This CDR3 has 18 residues.

The CDR3 sequence is CASGLVPTGTDGPYEQYF. The CDR3 region has the DNA TGTGCTAGTGGTTTGGTACCAACAGGGACCGATGGACCCTACGAGCAGTACTTC. The chain couples TRBV12-5 to TRBJ2-7, with a weak D call TRBD1 (6 bases). The CDR3 totals 18 residues. From germline, CDR1 is LGHNT and CDR2 FRNRAP. The V end was cut by 0 bases, the J end by 2 bases, with 20 bases between.

This chain uses TRBV15 with TRBJ1-4, with D perhaps matching TRBD1 (6 bases). Germline V CDR1 and CDR2: LNHNV, YYDKDF (reference sequence). Trimming left V 0 bases short and J 8 bases short, with 13 bases between. There are 15 residues in the CDR3. CDR3 amino acids: CATSRDGQRREKLFF. As DNA, the CDR3 is TGTGCCACCAGCAGAGATGGACAGCGGAGGGAAAAACTGTTTTTT.

This sequence joins TRBV2 and TRBJ1-3, with D possibly matching TRBD1 (6 bases). The germline V and J ends were trimmed by 6 bases and 8 bases, with 14 bases remaining between them. Germline V lookup: CDR1 SNHLY, CDR2 FYNNEI. There are 13 residues in the CDR3. The DNA of the CDR3 is TGTGCCAGCAGCCAGGGGAATGGGGACACCATATATTTT. Translated, it gives CASSQGNGDTIYF.